This T cell receptor beta chain was retrieved from a study of PD-L1 blockade in urothelial cancer. Turning to the study itself: Twenty-five of 29 patients were males with bladder-origin urothelial cancer. Investigators checked blood 3 weeks (second dose) and 6 weeks after treatment start.

Some clones are missing from TCRdb's copy, which holds only in-frame ones; the method was immunoSEQ multiplex PCR. The table has 14,000 to 15,000 clones, over 75% seen once. V dropped 3 bases and J dropped 3 bases, with 21 bases sitting between them. Germline CDR1 is SGHKS and CDR2 is YYEKEE (reference sequence). This CDR3 is 17 amino acids long. This TCR was sampled from a man in his 70s with urothelial cancer. Sample: PBMCs, taken around atezolizumab (anti-PD-L1) treatment. This chain joins TRBV5-5 and TRBJ1-2, with a possible D match to TRBD1 (6 bases). As DNA, the CDR3 is TGTGCCAGCAGCTGGGGCACGTCGGACAGCCGGGACTATGGCTACACCTTC. This translates into CASSWGTSDSRDYGYTF.